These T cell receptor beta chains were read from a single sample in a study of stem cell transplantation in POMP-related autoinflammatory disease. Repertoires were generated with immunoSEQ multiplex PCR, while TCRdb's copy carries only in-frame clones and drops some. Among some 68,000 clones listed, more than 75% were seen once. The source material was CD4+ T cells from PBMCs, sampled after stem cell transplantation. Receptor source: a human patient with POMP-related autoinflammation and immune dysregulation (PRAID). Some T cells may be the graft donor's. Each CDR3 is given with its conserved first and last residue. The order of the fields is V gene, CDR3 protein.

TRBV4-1 CASSQGTGGLNEQFF
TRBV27 CASSRLDEAETQYF
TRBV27 CASSPRGHRGPNQPQHF
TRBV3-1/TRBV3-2 CASSQVRGGNSPLHF
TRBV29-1 CSVVRDREAEQYF
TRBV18 CASSLGDSTDTQYF
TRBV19 CASSAHPGQSYNSPLHF
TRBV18 CASSRGQGTGNYGYTF
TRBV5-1 CASSLGPQGNNSPLHF
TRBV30 CAWSPRAATEAFF
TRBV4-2 CASSQAPGTGVQETQYF
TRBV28 CASRLGFGELFF
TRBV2 CASSKLVALLEQYF
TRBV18 CASSLRTGGDEQYF
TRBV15 CATSRGGAEKLFF
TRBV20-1 CSASWSRASGGSSYEQYF
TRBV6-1 CASSEYRGNEQFF
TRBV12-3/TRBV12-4 CASREQGGEQFF
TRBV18 CASSESGTGANVLTF
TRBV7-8 CASLRDRGTEAFF
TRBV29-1 CSVGEGVEKLFF
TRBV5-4 CASSPDYPNTGELFF
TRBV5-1 CASSLNQETQYF
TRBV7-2 CASSLAPAGLSSDTQYF
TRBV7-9 CASSLLWGRADEKLFF
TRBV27 CASRILAGGAGELFF
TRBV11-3 CASSLDTMGIRQPSRETQYF
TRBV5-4 CASSSGGRAEAFF
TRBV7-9 CASSLLGTDGYTF
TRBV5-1 CASSLGEWGTEAFF
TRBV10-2 CATSLDTGIGGDQPQHF